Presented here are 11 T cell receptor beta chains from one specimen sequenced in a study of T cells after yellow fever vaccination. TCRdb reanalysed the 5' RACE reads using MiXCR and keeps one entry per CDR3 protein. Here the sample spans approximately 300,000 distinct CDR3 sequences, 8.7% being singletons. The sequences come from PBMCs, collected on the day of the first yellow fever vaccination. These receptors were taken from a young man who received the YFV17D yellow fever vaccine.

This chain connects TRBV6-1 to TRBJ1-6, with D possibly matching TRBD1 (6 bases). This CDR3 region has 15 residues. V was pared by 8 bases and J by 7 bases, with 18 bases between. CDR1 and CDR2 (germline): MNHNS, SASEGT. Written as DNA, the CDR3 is TGTGCCAGCCGCAAGGGAAACAGGGAAAATTCACCCCTCCACTTT. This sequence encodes CASRKGNRENSPLHF.

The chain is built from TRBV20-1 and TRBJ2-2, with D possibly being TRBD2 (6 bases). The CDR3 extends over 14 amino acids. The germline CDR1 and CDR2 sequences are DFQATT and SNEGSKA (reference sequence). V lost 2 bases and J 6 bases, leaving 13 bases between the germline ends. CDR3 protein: CSARPGVAAGELFF. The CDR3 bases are TGCAGTGCTAGACCTGGGGTAGCGGCCGGGGAGCTGTTTTTT.

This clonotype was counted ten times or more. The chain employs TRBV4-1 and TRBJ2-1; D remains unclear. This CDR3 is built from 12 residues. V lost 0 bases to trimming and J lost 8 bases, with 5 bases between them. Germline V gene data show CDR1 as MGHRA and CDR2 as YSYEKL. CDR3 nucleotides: TGCGCCAGCAGCCAAGATCGGTATGAGCAGTTCTTC. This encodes CASSQDRYEQFF.

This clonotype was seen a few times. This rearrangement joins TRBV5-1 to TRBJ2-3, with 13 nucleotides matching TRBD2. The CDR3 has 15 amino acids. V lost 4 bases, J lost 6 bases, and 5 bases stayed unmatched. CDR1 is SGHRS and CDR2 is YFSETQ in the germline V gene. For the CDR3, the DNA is TGCGCCAGCAGCCAAGGGACTAGCGGGGAGGATACGCAGTATTTT. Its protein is CASSQGTSGEDTQYF.

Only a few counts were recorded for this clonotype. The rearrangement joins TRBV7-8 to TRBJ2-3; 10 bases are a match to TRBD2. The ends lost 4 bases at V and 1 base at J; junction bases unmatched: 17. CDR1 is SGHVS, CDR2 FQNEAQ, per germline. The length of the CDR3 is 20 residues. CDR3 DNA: TGTGCCAGCAGCTCGAAAAAAGGAGCGGGGGGGCCTGCGGGCACAGATACGCAGTATTTT. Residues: CASSSKKGAGGPAGTDTQYF.

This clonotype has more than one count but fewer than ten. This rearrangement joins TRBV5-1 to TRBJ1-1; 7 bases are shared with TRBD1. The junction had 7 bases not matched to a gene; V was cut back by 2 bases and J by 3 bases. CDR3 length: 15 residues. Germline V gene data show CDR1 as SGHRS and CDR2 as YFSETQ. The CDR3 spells CASSLPGQTYTEAFF. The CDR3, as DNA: TGCGCCAGCAGCTTACCGGGACAGACATACACTGAAGCTTTCTTT. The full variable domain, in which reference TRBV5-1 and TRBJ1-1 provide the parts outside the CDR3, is KAGVTQTPRYLIKTRGQQVTLSCSPISGHRSVSWYQQTPGQGLQFLFEYFSETQRNKGNFPGRFSGRQFSNSRSEMNVSTLELGDSALYLCASSLPGQTYTEAFFGQGTRLTVV.

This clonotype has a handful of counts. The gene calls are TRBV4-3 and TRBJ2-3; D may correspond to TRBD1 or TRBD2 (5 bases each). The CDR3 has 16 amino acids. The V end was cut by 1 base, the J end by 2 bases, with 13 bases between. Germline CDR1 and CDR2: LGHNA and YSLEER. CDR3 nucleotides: TGCGCCAGCAGCCAAGGAGGGGCAGGACTCACAGATACGCAGTATTTT. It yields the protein CASSQGGAGLTDTQYF.

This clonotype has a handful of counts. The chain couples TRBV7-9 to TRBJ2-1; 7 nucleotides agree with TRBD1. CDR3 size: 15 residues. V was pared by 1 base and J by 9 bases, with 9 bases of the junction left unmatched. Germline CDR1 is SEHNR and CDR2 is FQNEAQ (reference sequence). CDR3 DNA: TGTGCCAGCAGCTTAGGGGACAGTGCTACGGTTGAGCAGTTCTTC. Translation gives CASSLGDSATVEQFF.

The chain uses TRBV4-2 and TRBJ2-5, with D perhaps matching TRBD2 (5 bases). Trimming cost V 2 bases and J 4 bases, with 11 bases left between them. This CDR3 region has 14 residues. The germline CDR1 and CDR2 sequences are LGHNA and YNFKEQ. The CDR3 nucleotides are TGTGCCAGCAGCCAACAACTCAGCGGAGAGACCCAGTACTTC. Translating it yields CASSQQLSGETQYF.

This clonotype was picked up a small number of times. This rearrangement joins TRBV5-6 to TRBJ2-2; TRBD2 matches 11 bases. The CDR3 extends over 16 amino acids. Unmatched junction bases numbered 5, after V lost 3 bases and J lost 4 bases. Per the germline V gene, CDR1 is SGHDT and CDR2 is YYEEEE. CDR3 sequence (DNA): TGTGCCAGCAGCTCACTAGCGGGGGCGATCACCGGGGAGCTGTTTTTT. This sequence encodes CASSSLAGAITGELFF.

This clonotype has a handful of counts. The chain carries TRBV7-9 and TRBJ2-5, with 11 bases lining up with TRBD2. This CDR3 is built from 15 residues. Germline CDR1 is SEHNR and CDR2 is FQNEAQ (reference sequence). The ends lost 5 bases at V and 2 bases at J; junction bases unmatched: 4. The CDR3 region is CASSQGLADQETQYF. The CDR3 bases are TGTGCCAGCAGCCAGGGACTAGCGGATCAAGAGACCCAGTACTTC. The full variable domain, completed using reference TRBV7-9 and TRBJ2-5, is DTGVSQNPRHKITKRGQNVTFRCDPISEHNRLYWYRQTLGQGPEFLTYFQNEAQLEKSRLLSDRFSAERPKGSFSTLEIQRTEQGDSAMYLCASSQGLADQETQYFGPGTRLLVL.